This passage covers 3 T cell receptor beta chains from one sample sequenced in a study of control samples from healthy donors and cancer patients. Here immunoSEQ multiplex PCR was the method, and the copy in TCRdb shows in-frame clones only, minus some. The profile covers some 220,000 clones, with roughly 94% appearing a single time and approximately 1.5% taken by the ten largest. Input material: blood. These receptors originate from a middle-aged man in good health.

This rearrangement joins TRBV5-1 to TRBJ2-1; no firm D call. Germline V gene sequence: CDR1 SGHRS, CDR2 YFSETQ. CDR3 length: 17 amino acids. Trimming removed 0 bases at V and 0 bases at J, with 13 bases between. The CDR3 sequence is CASSLGHVGNSYNEQFF. DNA of the CDR3: TGCGCCAGCAGCTTGGGCCACGTAGGGAACTCCTACAATGAGCAGTTCTTC.

The chain carries TRBV19 and TRBJ1-6, with D unclear. V gave up 3 bases and J gave up 0 bases, with 12 bases separating them. The CDR3 totals 17 residues. CDR1 is LNHDA, CDR2 SQIVND, per germline (reference sequence). CDR3 DNA: TGTGCCAGTAGTATCCCACCGAGAAACTCCTATAATTCACCCCTCCACTTT. This gives the protein CASSIPPRNSYNSPLHF.

V usage is TRBV7-2 and J usage is TRBJ2-7, with D possibly TRBD2 on 6 matching bases. The CDR3 has 11 amino acids. Germline V gene lookup returns CDR1 SGHTA and CDR2 FQGNSA. Trimming left V 4 bases short and J 6 bases short, with 7 bases between. CDR3 DNA: TGTGCCAGCAGCTGGCGGGGCGAGCAGTACTTC. Translated: CASSWRGEQYF.